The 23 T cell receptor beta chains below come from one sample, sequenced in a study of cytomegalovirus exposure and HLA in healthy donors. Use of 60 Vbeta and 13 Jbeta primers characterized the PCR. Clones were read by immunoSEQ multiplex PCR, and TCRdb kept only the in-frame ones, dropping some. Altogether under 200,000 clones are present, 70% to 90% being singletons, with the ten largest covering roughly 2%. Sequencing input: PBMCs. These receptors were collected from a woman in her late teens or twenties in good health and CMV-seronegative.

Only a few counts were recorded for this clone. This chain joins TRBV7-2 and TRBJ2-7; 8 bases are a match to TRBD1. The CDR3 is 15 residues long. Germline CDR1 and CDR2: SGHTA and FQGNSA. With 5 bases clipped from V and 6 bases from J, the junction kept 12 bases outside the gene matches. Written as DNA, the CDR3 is TGTGCCAGCAGCAAAGGCGGGCAGGGGGCATCCGAGCAGTACTTC. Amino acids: CASSKGGQGASEQYF.

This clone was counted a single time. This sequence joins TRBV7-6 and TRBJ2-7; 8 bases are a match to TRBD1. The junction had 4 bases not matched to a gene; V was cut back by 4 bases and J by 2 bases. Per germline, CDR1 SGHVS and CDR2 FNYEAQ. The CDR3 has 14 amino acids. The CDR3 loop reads CASSSGTGTYEQYF. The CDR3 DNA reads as TGTGCCAGCAGCTCCGGGACAGGTACCTACGAGCAGTACTTC.

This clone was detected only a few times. In DNA form, the CDR3 reads TGTGCCAGCGGGGACAGGGTTGGAAACACCATATATTTT. Translation gives CASGDRVGNTIYF. The J gene is TRBJ1-3, the V gene TRBV2, with 9 bases identical to TRBD1. The CDR3 is 13 residues long. The junction had 2 bases not matched to a gene; V was cut back by 8 bases and J by 3 bases. Germline V gene sequence: CDR1 SNHLY, CDR2 FYNNEI.

Here the CDR3 DNA reads TGCGCCAGCAGCCCGGGACTAGCGGGGAGGGATGAGCAGTTCTTC. It translates to CASSPGLAGRDEQFF. This rearrangement joins TRBV5-1 to TRBJ2-1; TRBD2 agrees at 13 bases. The CDR3 has 15 amino acids. Germline assignment: CDR1 SGHRS and CDR2 YFSETQ. The V gene end was trimmed by 4 bases and the J gene end by 8 bases; junction bases not matched to a gene: 6.

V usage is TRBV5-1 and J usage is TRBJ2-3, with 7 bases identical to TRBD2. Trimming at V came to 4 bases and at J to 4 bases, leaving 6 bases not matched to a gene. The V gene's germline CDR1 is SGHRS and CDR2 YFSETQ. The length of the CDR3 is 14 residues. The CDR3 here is CASSPGAGADTQYF. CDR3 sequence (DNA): TGCGCCAGCAGCCCTGGGGCGGGAGCAGATACGCAGTATTTT.

CDR3 DNA: TGTGCCAGCAGCCCCCGGGCGGGAGGGCGGGAGACCCAGTACTTC. Translating gives CASSPRAGGRETQYF. The rearrangement uses TRBV7-9 and TRBJ2-5; TRBD2 agrees at 9 bases. The CDR3 runs to 15 residues. Unmatched junction bases numbered 9, after V lost 5 bases and J lost 5 bases. CDR1 and CDR2 (germline): SEHNR, FQNEAQ (reference sequence).

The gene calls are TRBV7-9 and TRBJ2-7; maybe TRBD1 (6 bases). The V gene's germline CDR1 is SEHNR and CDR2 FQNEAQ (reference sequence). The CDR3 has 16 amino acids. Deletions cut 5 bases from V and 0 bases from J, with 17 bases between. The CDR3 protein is CASSPFSGTYSYEQYF. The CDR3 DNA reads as TGTGCCAGCAGCCCGTTTTCCGGGACATACTCCTACGAGCAGTACTTC.

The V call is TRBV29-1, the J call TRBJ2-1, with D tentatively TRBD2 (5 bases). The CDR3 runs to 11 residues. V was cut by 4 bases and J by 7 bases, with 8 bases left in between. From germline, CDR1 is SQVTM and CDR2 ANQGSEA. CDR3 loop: CSVVGGNEQFF. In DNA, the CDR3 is TGCAGCGTTGTTGGCGGGAATGAGCAGTTCTTC.

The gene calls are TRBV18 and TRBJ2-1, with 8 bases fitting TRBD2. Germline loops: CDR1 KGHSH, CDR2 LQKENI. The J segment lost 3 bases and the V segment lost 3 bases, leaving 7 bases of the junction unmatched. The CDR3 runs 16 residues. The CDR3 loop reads CASSPGTSGDYNEQFF. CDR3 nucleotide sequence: TGTGCCAGCTCACCGGGAACTAGCGGAGACTACAATGAGCAGTTCTTC.

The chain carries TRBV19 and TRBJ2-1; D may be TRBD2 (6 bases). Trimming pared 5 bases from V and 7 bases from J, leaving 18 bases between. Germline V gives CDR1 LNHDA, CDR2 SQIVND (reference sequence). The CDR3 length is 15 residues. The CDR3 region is CASSFTTAGGNEQFF. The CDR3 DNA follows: TGTGCCAGTAGTTTCACGACAGCCGGAGGGAATGAGCAGTTCTTC. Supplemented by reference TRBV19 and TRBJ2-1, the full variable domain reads DGGITQSPKYLFRKEGQNVTLSCEQNLNHDAMYWYRQDPGQGLRLIYYSQIVNDFQKGDIAEGYSVSREKKESFPLTVTSAQKNPTAFYLCASSFTTAGGNEQFFGPGTRLTVL.

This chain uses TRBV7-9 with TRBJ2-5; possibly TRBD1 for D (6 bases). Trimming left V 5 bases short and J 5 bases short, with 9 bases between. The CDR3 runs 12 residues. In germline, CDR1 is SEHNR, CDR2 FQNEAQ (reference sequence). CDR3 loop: CASSPQGETQYF. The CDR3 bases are TGTGCCAGCAGCCCCCAGGGGGAGACCCAGTACTTC.

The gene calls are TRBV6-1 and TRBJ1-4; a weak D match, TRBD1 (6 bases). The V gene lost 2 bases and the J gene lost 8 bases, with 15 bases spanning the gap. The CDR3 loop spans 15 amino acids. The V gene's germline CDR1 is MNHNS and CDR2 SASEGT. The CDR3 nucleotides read TGTGCCAGCAGTGAATGGGCAGGGGCAGAGGAAAAACTGTTTTTT. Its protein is CASSEWAGAEEKLFF.

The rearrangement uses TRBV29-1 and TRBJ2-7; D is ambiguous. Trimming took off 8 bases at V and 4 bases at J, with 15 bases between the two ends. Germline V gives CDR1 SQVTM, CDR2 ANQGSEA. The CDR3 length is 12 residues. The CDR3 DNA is TGCAGCTTCGCCGAGAATAATTACGAGCAGTACTTC. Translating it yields CSFAENNYEQYF.

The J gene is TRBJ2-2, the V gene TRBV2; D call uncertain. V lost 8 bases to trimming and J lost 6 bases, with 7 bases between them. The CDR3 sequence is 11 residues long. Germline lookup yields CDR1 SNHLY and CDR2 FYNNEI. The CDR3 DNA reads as TGTGCCAGCGTGGCCTCCGGGGAGCTGTTTTTT. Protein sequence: CASVASGELFF.

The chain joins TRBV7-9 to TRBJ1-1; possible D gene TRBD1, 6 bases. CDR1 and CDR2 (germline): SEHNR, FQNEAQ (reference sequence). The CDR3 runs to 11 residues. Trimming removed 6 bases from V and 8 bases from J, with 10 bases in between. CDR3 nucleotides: TGTGCCAGCAGTCTTGGGACAGAAGCTTTCTTT. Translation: CASSLGTEAFF.

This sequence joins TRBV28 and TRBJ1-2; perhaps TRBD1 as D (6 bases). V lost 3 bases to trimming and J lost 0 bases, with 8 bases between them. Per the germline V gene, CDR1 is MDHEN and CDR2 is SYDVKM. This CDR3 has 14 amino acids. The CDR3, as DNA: TGTGCCAGCAGTTTGTGGGGGCCTAACTATGGCTACACCTTC. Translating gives CASSLWGPNYGYTF.

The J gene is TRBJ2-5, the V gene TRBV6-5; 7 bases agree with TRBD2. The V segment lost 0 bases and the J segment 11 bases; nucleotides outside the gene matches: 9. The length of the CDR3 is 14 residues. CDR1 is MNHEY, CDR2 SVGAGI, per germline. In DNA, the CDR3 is TGTGCCAGCAGTTACTCTGGGGGAGGGACTGAGCAGTACTTC. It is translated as CASSYSGGGTEQYF.

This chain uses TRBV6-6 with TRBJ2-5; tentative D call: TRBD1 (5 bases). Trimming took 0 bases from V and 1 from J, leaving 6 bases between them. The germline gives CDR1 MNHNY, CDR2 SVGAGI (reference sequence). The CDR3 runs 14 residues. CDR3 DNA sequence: TGTGCCAGCAGTTACTCAACAGGCCAAGAGACCCAGTACTTC. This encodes CASSYSTGQETQYF.

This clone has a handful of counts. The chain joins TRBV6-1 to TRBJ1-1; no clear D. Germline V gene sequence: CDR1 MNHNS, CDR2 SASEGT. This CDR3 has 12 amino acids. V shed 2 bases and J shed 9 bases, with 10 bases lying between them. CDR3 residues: CASSELTPKAFF. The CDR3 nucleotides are TGTGCCAGCAGTGAATTGACACCAAAAGCTTTCTTT.

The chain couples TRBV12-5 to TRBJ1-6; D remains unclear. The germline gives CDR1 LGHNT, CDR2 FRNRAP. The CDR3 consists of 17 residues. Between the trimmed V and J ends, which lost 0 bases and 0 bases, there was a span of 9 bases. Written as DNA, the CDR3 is TGTGCTAGTGGTTTGGTACGGGAGAGCTCCTATAATTCACCCCTCCACTTT. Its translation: CASGLVRESSYNSPLHF.

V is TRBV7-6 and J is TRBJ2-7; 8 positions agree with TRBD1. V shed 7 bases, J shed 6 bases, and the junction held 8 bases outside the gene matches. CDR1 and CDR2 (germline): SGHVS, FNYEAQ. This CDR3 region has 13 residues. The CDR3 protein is CASTTNTGGEQYF. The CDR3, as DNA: TGTGCCAGCACCACTAATACAGGGGGCGAGCAGTACTTC. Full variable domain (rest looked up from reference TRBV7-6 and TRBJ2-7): GAGVSQSPRYKVTKRGQDVALRCDPISGHVSLYWYRQALGQGPEFLTYFNYEAQQDKSGLPNDRFSAERPEGSISTLTIQRTEQRDSAMYRCASTTNTGGEQYFGPGTRLTVT.

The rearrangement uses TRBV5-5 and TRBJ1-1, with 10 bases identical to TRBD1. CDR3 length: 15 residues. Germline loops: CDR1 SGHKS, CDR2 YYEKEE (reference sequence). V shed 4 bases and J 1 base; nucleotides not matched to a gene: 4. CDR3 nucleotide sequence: TGTGCCAGCAGCCCGGGACAGGGGAGGAACACTGAAGCTTTCTTT. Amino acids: CASSPGQGRNTEAFF.

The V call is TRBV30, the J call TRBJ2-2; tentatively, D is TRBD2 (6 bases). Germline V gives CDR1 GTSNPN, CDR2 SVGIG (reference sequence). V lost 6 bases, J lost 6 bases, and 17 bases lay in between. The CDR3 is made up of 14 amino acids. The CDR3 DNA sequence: TGTGCCTGCCCTAGGGTTGGCGGGGCCGGGGAGCTGTTTTTT. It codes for CACPRVGGAGELFF. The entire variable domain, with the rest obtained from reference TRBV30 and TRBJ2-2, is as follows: SQTIHQWPATLVQPVGSPLSLECTVEGTSNPNLYWYRQAAGRGLQLLFYSVGIGQISSEVPQNLSASRPQDRQFILSSKKLLLSDSGFYLCACPRVGGAGELFFGEGSRLTVL.